The 15 T cell receptor beta chains below were found in one sample sequenced in a study of control samples from healthy donors and cancer patients. Method: immunoSEQ multiplex PCR; TCRdb's copy keeps in-frame clones and lacks some. The sample consists of about 160,000 clones, nearly 96% of them appearing once. Input material: blood. These receptors originate from a woman aged 25 to 39 in good health.

V usage is TRBV6-1 and J usage is TRBJ1-5; D is unclear. Germline V gene sequence: CDR1 MNHNS, CDR2 SASEGT. This CDR3 comprises 11 residues. The ends were cut back, 1 base at V and 6 bases at J, with 1 base in the middle. The CDR3 reads CASSEVQPQHF. The CDR3 coding sequence is TGTGCCAGCAGTGAAGTTCAGCCCCAGCATTTT.

The chain combines TRBV19 with TRBJ1-5; 9 bases align to TRBD1. Germline V CDR1 and CDR2: LNHDA, SQIVND (reference sequence). CDR3 length: 16 residues. Trimming at V came to 5 bases and at J to 3 bases, leaving 8 bases not matched to a gene. For the CDR3, the DNA is TGTGCCAGTAGTCCCCGAAGGACAGGGGTCAATCAGCCCCAGCATTTT. It codes for CASSPRRTGVNQPQHF.

V is TRBV19 and J is TRBJ1-2; D gene ambiguous. Germline CDR1 is LNHDA and CDR2 is SQIVND (reference sequence). This CDR3 spans 16 amino acids. Trimming took 9 bases from V and 4 from J, leaving 24 bases between them. The CDR3 spells CASNSELADGVYGYTF. Written as DNA, the CDR3 is TGTGCCAGCAACTCTGAGTTAGCGGACGGCGTCTATGGCTACACCTTC.

J is TRBJ2-1 and V is TRBV3-1 (or the pseudogene TRBV3-2); 10 bases map to TRBD2. This CDR3 is 17 amino acids long. Germline CDR1 LGHDT, CDR2 YNNKEL (reference sequence). After removal of 3 bases from V and 4 bases from J, the junction contained 9 bases not matched to a gene. DNA for the CDR3: TGTGCCAGCAGCCAGCTCGGGGCTAGCGGGGGTTACAATGAGCAGTTCTTC. It encodes CASSQLGASGGYNEQFF.

This clone was seen just once. The CDR3 protein is CSARKNTEAFF. In DNA form, the CDR3 reads TGCAGCGCGCGAAAGAACACTGAAGCTTTCTTT. This chain links TRBV29-1 with TRBJ1-1; D call uncertain. Trimming pared 7 bases from V and 1 base from J, leaving 7 bases between. The CDR3 sequence is 11 residues long. Germline CDR1 is SQVTM and CDR2 is ANQGSEA. The full variable domain, completed using reference TRBV29-1 and TRBJ1-1, is SAVISQKPSRDICQRGTSLTIQCQVDSQVTMMFWYRQQPGQSLTLIATANQGSEATYESGFVIDKFPISRPNLTFSTLTVSNMSPEDSSIYLCSARKNTEAFFGQGTRLTVV.

This rearrangement joins TRBV6-5 to TRBJ2-2; D possibly matches TRBD1 or TRBD2 (6 bases each). This CDR3 contains 15 residues. The germline V gene encodes CDR1 MNHEY and CDR2 SVGAGI. Between the trimmed V and J ends, which lost 5 bases and 7 bases, there was a span of 17 bases. CDR3 in DNA: TGTGCCAGCAGTACCGGGGGACAAGTGAGCGGGGAGCTGTTTTTT. Amino acids: CASSTGGQVSGELFF.

This chain links TRBV5-8 with TRBJ1-5; D is unresolved. Germline assignment: CDR1 SGHTS and CDR2 YDEGEE. Deletions cut 3 bases from V and 5 bases from J, with 18 bases between. This CDR3 has 16 residues. CDR3 region: CASSWYIEPSDQPQHF. As DNA, the CDR3 is TGTGCCAGCAGCTGGTATATCGAGCCCAGCGATCAGCCCCAGCATTTT.

Of note for this clone: Other nucleotide sequences from this sample produce the same CDR3. This chain links TRBV28 with TRBJ1-5; 9 bases line up with TRBD1. There are 15 residues in the CDR3. V dropped 5 bases and J dropped 1; count of bases not matched to a gene: 3. CDR1 and CDR2 (germline): MDHEN, SYDVKM. Written as DNA, the CDR3 is TGTGCCAGCAGTAAGACAGGGGGGAGCAATCAGCCCCAGCATTTT. Translating it yields CASSKTGGSNQPQHF.

The rearrangement uses TRBV6-5 and TRBJ2-7; 9 bases are a match to TRBD2. This CDR3 spans 15 amino acids. After removal of 6 bases from V and 6 bases from J, the junction contained 12 bases not matched to a gene. Germline V gives CDR1 MNHEY, CDR2 SVGAGI. CDR3 protein: CASSPGIAGDGEQYF. CDR3 bases: TGTGCCAGCAGCCCCGGGATAGCGGGAGATGGCGAGCAGTACTTC.

The V gene is TRBV28, the J gene TRBJ1-2, with 7 bases that match TRBD1. In germline, CDR1 is MDHEN, CDR2 SYDVKM. Trimming cost V 4 bases and J 7 bases; bases outside gene matches: 15. The CDR3 is 16 residues long. The CDR3 DNA follows: TGTGCCAGCAGTTCGGTAGGGGGCTACCCAAGGGGTGGCTACACCTTC. Protein sequence: CASSSVGGYPRGGYTF.

This clone was seen a single time. The rearrangement links TRBV10-3 to TRBJ2-3; D is unclear. Germline V gene lookup returns CDR1 ENHRY and CDR2 SYGVKD. This CDR3 is 14 amino acids long. With 3 bases removed from V and 2 bases from J, the gap between germline ends came to 9 bases. The CDR3 here is CAISEGRFTDTQYF. In nucleotides, the CDR3 is TGTGCCATCAGTGAAGGACGGTTCACAGATACGCAGTATTTT.

This rearrangement joins TRBV9 to TRBJ1-2, with no clear D. In germline, CDR1 is SGDLS, CDR2 YYNGEE. V lost 4 bases and J 8 bases, leaving 9 bases between the germline ends. The CDR3 has 11 residues. CDR3 residues: CASSSDLGYTF. CDR3 sequence (DNA): TGTGCCAGCAGCTCAGACTTAGGCTACACCTTC.

This clone was detected only once. This chain uses TRBV2 with TRBJ1-1, with 10 bases identical to TRBD1. J lost 4 bases, V lost 6 bases, and 11 bases had no gene match. CDR1 is SNHLY, CDR2 FYNNEI, per germline. The length of the CDR3 is 16 residues. The CDR3 DNA sequence: TGTGCCAGCAGCCGATTACGGACAGGGGGTACCACTGAAGCTTTCTTT. Translated: CASSRLRTGGTTEAFF. Variable domain in full (rest from reference TRBV2 and TRBJ1-1): EPEVTQTPSHQVTQMGQEVILRCVPISNHLYFYWYRQILGQKVEFLVSFYNNEISEKSEIFDDQFSVERPDGSNFTLKIRSTKLEDSAMYFCASSRLRTGGTTEAFFGQGTRLTVV.

This clone was detected once. This sequence joins TRBV19 and TRBJ1-6, with a weak D call TRBD1 (5 bases). Germline values: CDR1 LNHDA, CDR2 SQIVND (reference sequence). CDR3 size: 14 residues. Trimming took off 4 bases at V and 6 bases at J, with 10 bases between the two ends. This CDR3 is CASSSPGGNSPLHF. CDR3 nucleotide sequence: TGTGCCAGTAGTAGCCCCGGGGGTAATTCACCCCTCCACTTT. Supplemented by reference TRBV19 and TRBJ1-6, the full variable domain reads DGGITQSPKYLFRKEGQNVTLSCEQNLNHDAMYWYRQDPGQGLRLIYYSQIVNDFQKGDIAEGYSVSREKKESFPLTVTSAQKNPTAFYLCASSSPGGNSPLHFGNGTRLTVT.

The genes are TRBV20-1 and TRBJ2-7; TRBD1 matches at 7 bases. Per the germline V gene, CDR1 is DFQATT and CDR2 is SNEGSKA (reference sequence). Losses at the gene ends were 3 bases for V and 5 bases for J; bases not matched to a gene: 10. There are 14 residues in the CDR3. The DNA for the CDR3 is TGCAGTGCTAGTATTCCGACAGGGAGCCACGAGCAGTACTTC. Its protein is CSASIPTGSHEQYF.